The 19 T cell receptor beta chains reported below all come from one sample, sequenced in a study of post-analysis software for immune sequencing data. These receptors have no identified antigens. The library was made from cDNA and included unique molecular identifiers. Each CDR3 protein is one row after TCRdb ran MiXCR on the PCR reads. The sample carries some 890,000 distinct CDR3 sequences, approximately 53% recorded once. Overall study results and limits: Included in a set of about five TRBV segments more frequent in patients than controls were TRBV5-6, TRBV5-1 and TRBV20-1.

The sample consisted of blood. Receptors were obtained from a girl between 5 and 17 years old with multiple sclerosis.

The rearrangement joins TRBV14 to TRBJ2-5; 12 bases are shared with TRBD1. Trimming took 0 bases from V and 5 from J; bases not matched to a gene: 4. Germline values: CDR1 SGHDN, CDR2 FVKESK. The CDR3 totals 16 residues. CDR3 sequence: CASSQDWDRGQETQYF. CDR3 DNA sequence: TGTGCCAGCAGCCAAGATTGGGACAGGGGGCAGGAGACCCAGTACTTC. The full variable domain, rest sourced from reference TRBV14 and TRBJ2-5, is EAGVTQFPSHSVIEKGQTVTLRCDPISGHDNLYWYRRVMGKEIKFLLHFVKESKQDESGMPNNRFLAERTGGTYSTLKVQPAELEDSGVYFCASSQDWDRGQETQYFGPGTRLLVL.

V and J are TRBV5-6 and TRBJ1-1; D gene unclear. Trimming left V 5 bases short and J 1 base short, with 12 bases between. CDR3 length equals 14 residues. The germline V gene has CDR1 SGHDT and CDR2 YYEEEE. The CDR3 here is CASSRGRTNTEAFF. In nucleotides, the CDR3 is TGTGCCAGCAGTCGCGGACGGACGAACACTGAAGCTTTCTTT.

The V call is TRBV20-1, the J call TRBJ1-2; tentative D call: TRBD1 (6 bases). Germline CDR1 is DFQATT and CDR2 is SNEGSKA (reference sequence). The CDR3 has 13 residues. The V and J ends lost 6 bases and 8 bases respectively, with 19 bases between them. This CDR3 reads CSAPTGGPGGYTF. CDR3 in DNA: TGCAGTGCCCCCACCGGGGGCCCCGGGGGCTACACCTTC.

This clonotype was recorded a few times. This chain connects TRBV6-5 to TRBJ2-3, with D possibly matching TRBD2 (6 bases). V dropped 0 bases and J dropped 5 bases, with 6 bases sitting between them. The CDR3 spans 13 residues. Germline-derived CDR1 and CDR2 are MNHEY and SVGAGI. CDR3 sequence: CASSYSRGDTQYF. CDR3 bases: TGTGCCAGCAGTTACTCGCGGGGAGATACGCAGTATTTT.

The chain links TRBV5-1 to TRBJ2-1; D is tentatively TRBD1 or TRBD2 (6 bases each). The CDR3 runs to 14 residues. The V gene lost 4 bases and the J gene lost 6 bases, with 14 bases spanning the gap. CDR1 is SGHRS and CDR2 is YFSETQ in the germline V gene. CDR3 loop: CASSPVGGGNEQFF. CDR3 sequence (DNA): TGCGCCAGCAGCCCAGTTGGAGGGGGCAATGAGCAGTTCTTC.

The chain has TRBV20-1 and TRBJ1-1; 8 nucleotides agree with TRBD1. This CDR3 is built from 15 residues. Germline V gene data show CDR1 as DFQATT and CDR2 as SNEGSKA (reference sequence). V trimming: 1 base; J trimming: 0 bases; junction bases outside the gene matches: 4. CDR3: CSARGGQVMNTEAFF. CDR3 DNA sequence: TGCAGTGCTAGAGGGGGACAGGTAATGAACACTGAAGCTTTCTTT.

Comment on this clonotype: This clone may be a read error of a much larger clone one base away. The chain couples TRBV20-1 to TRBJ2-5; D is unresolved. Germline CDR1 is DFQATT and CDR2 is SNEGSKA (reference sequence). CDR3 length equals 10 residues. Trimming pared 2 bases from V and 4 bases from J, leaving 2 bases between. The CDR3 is CSARIETQYF. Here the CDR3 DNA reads TGCAGTGCTAGAATAGAGACCCAGTACTTC.

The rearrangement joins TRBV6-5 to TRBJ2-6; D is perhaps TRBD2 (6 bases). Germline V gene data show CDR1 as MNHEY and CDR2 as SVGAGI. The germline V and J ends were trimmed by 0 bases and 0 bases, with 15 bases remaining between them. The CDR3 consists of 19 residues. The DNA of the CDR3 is TGTGCCAGCAGTTACTCGGGTCAGTGGAGGGGCTCTGGGGCCAACGTCCTGACTTTC. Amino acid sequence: CASSYSGQWRGSGANVLTF.

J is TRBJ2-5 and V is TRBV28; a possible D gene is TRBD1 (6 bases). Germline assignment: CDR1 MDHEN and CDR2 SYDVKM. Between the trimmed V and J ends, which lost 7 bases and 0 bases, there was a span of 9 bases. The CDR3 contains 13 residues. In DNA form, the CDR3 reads TGTGCCAGCACGTCAGGGGACCAAGAGACCCAGTACTTC. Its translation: CASTSGDQETQYF.

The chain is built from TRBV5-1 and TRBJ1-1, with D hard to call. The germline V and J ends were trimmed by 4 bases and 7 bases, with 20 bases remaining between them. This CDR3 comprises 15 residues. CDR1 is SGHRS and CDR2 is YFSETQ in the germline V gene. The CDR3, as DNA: TGCGCCAGCAGCCTCCGGGCCTACTCACCCCATGAAGCTTTCTTT. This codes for CASSLRAYSPHEAFF.

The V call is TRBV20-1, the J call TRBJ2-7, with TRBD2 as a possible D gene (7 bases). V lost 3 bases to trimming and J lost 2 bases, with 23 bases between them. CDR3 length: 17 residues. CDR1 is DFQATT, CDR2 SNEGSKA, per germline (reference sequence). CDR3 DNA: TGCAGTGCTAGGAGGTTGGGAAACGGGGGGCTCCCCTACGAGCAGTACTTC. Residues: CSARRLGNGGLPYEQYF.

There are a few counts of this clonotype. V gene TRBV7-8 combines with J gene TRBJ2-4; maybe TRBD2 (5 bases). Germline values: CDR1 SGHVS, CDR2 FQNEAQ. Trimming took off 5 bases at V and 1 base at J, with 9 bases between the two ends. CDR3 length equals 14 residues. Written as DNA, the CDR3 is TGTGCCAGCAGCCTTCGGGATGCCAAAAACATTCAGTACTTC. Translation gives CASSLRDAKNIQYF.

CDR3 DNA sequence: TGTGCCAGCAGAACCGGCGGGAGGGCCTCTAGCACAGATACGCAGTATTTT. It is translated as CASRTGGRASSTDTQYF. The chain couples TRBV2 to TRBJ2-3; TRBD2 matches at 9 bases. The CDR3 extends over 17 amino acids. CDR1 SNHLY and CDR2 FYNNEI come from the germline V gene. With V trimmed by 6 bases and J by 0 bases, 10 bases remained unmatched.

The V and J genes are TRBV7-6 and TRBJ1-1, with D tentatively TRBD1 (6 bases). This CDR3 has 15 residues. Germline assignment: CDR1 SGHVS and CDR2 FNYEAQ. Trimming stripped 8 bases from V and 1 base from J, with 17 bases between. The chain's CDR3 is CASALNRGANTEAFF. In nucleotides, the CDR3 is TGTGCCAGCGCCCTCAATCGGGGGGCGAACACTGAAGCTTTCTTT.

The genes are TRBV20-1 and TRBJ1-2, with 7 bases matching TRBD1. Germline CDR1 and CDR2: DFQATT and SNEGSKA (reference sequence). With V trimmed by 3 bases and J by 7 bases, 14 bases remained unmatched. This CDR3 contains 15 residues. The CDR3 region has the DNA TGCAGTGCTAGGCCACAGGGGCCCCCCGACTCTGGCTACACCTTC. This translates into CSARPQGPPDSGYTF.

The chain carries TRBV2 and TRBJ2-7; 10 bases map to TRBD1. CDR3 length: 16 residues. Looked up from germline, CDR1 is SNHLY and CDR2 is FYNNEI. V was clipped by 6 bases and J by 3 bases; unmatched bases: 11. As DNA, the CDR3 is TGTGCCAGCAGGGAATCTAGACAGGGGGCGTTCTACGAGCAGTACTTC. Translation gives CASRESRQGAFYEQYF.

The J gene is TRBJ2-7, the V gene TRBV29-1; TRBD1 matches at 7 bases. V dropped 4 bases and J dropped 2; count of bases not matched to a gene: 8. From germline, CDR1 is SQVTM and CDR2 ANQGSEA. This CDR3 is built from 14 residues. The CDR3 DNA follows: TGCAGCGTTGCCCGGGACAGAGCAACCTACGAGCAGTACTTC. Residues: CSVARDRATYEQYF.

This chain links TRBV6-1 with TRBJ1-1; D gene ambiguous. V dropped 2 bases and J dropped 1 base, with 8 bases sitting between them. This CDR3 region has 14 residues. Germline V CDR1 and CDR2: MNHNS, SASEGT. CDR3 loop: CASSEYYGNTEAFF. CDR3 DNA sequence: TGTGCCAGCAGTGAATACTATGGGAACACTGAAGCTTTCTTT.

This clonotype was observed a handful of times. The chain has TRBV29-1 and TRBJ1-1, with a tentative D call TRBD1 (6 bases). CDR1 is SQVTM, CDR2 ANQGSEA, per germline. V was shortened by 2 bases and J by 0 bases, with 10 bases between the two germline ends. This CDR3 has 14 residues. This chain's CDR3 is CSVEKQGLNTEAFF. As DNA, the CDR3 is TGCAGCGTTGAAAAACAGGGCCTGAACACTGAAGCTTTCTTT.